This entry is about one TCR beta chain. The data originate from a study of blood T cell repertoires in COVID-19. V lost 3 bases to trimming and J lost 3 bases; unmatched junction nucleotides: 9. CDR3 length: 16 amino acids. CDR1 is MNHNS and CDR2 is SASEGT in the germline V gene. This table comes from immunoSEQ multiplex PCR, and its TCRdb copy is limited to in-frame clones, with some not included. This repertoire shows about 430,000 clones, around nine tenths found once; its top ten account for roughly 0.97%. Specimen: PBMCs or T cells enriched from blood (not recorded which). The chain has TRBV6-1 and TRBJ2-7; TRBD2 agrees at 9 bases. The receptor was isolated from a woman aged 25 to 39 with acute COVID-19. CDR3 coding DNA: TGTGCCAGCAGTGATTCCCTAGCGGGGAGAGGCTACGAGCAGTACTTC. It codes for CASSDSLAGRGYEQYF.